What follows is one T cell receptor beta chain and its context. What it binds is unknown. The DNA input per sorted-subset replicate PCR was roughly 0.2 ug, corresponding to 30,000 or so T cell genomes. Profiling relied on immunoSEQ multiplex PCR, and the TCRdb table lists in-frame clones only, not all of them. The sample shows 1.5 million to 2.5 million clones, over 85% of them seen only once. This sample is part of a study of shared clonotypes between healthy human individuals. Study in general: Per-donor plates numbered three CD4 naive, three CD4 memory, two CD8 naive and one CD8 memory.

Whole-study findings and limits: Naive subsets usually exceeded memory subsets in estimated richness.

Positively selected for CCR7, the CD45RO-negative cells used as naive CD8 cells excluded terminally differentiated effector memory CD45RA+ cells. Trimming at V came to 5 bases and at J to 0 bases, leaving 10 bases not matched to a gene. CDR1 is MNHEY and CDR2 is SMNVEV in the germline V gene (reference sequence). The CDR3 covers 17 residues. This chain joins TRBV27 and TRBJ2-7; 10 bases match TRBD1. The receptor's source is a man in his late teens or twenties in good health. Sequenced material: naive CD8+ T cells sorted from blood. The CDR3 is CASSPTGTGVRSYEQYF. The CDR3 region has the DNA TGTGCCAGCAGTCCCACCGGGACAGGGGTCCGCTCCTACGAGCAGTACTTC.